This T cell receptor beta chain was retrieved from a study of blood T cell dynamics during melanoma immunotherapy. Details on this clone: At one end the junction does not follow the germline gene, possibly because of a read error.

A fixed DNA input of about 320 ng was used per bulk PBMC sample. This table comes from immunoSEQ multiplex PCR, and its TCRdb copy is limited to in-frame clones, with some not included. The sample yields 25,000 to 35,000 clones, 65% to 85% seen once. Sample time point: week 3, after first cycle of checkpoint inhibitor. Sampling occurred pretreatment (T0) and at week 3 (W3), after cycle one of checkpoint blockade. Prior systemic cancer therapy, immunosuppressant use and other active malignancies excluded patients. This sample comprised blood, obtained from a patient treated with checkpoint blockade. The receptor's source is a human donor with melanoma.

The CDR3 coding sequence is TGTGCCAACAGTGGTCCCGGGCCTTACGAGCAGTACTTC. It yields the protein CANSGPGPYEQYF. The V call is TRBV2, the J call TRBJ2-7, with D uncertain. CDR1 and CDR2 from the germline V gene are SNHLY and FYNNEI. This CDR3 has 13 amino acids.